Listed here are 26 T cell receptor beta chains from one sample, sequenced in a study of blood T cells in healthy people across ages (dated by TCRdb to between 2015 and 2016). The receptor library was made with 5' RACE. TCRdb records Illumina HiSeq 2500 as the sequencer. A second PCR of about 7 to 12 cycles was run with a J-beta primer mix and a sample-barcoded 5' primer. In-frame beta chains were kept once TCRdb had trimmed the public reads at Q25 with fastp and called clones with MiXCR. Each CDR3 protein gets just one entry, which takes the most common genes and DNA from the rows behind it. The sample table holds some 370,000 distinct CDR3 sequences, of which more than 45% were seen once. 45% to 65% of the sample is held by the ten biggest clonotypes. Sequencing was carried out using blood. The receptors were sampled from a man in his sixties in good health.

The genes are TRBV9 and TRBJ2-4; 7 bases are a match to TRBD2. The better agreement between TRBJ2-7 and the DNA end casts doubt on the J call. Per the germline V gene, CDR1 is SGDLS and CDR2 is YYNGEE. This CDR3 is built from 16 residues. CDR3 residues: CASSVDLGLTIGEQYF. In DNA, the CDR3 is TGTGCCAGCAGCGTAGACCTGGGACTAACCATAGGCGAGCAGTACTTC.

The chain carries TRBV29-1 and TRBJ2-3; 7 positions agree with TRBD2. Trimming at V came to 3 bases and at J to 6 bases, leaving 9 bases not matched to a gene. Germline lookup yields CDR1 SQVTM and CDR2 ANQGSEA. The CDR3 spans 14 residues. CDR3 residues: CSVEGQAGSDTQYF. In nucleotides, the CDR3 is TGCAGCGTTGAGGGTCAAGCGGGAAGCGATACGCAGTATTTT.

V gene TRBV29-1 combines with J gene TRBJ2-5, with D uncertain. Per the germline V gene, CDR1 is SQVTM and CDR2 is ANQGSEA. CDR3 length equals 13 residues. Trimming removed 6 bases at V and 1 base at J, with 12 bases between. CDR3 residues: CSVPGMGQETQYF. In DNA form, the CDR3 reads TGCAGCGTCCCGGGTATGGGCCAAGAGACCCAGTACTTC.

The rearrangement uses TRBV20-1 and TRBJ2-5; possibly TRBD1 for D (6 bases). Germline CDR1 is DFQATT and CDR2 is SNEGSKA (reference sequence). This CDR3 has 14 residues. Trimming removed 3 bases from V and 5 bases from J, with 16 bases in between. This chain's CDR3 is CSASPSGAGETQYF. The CDR3 DNA reads TGCAGTGCTAGCCCCTCAGGGGCAGGGGAGACCCAGTACTTC.

This chain's CDR3 is CASSLGQGIRETQYF. The CDR3 DNA reads TGTGCCAGCAGCCTGGGACAGGGGATAAGAGAGACCCAGTACTTC. V usage is TRBV11-2 and J usage is TRBJ2-5; 10 positions agree with TRBD1. The germline V gene has CDR1 SGHAT and CDR2 FQNNGV. The CDR3 extends over 15 amino acids. The V and J ends lost 5 bases and 4 bases, in that order; junction bases with no gene match: 7.

This clonotype was counted between two and nine times. The chain has TRBV5-1 and TRBJ2-3; 8 bases line up with TRBD1. V lost 4 bases, J lost 2 bases, and 6 bases stayed unmatched. The CDR3 loop spans 15 amino acids. The germline V gene encodes CDR1 SGHRS and CDR2 YFSETQ. As DNA, the CDR3 is TGCGCCAGCAGCGGAAAGGACAGGGTCACAGATACGCAGTATTTT. Its translation: CASSGKDRVTDTQYF.

The rearrangement links TRBV6-2 or TRBV6-3 to TRBJ2-5; no firm D call. Germline loops: CDR1 MNHEY, CDR2 SVGEGT. The CDR3 contains 14 residues. Trimming took 2 bases from V and 9 from J, leaving 16 bases between them. This CDR3 is CASSYHVSSSSQYF. The CDR3, as DNA: TGTGCCAGCAGTTACCATGTCTCATCATCATCCCAGTACTTC.

This clonotype was found a few times. The V gene is TRBV28, the J gene TRBJ1-2, with 9 bases that match TRBD1. V lost 4 bases and J lost 3; bases outside the gene matches: 9. Germline V gene lookup returns CDR1 MDHEN and CDR2 SYDVKM. The CDR3 consists of 16 residues. The chain's CDR3 is CASSSPGQGMDYGYTF. The DNA of the CDR3 is TGTGCCAGCAGTTCACCTGGACAGGGGATGGACTATGGCTACACCTTC.

This chain uses TRBV5-1 with TRBJ2-1; tentative D call: TRBD1 (6 bases). This CDR3 spans 16 amino acids. The germline gives CDR1 SGHRS, CDR2 YFSETQ. V was pared by 0 bases and J by 1 base, with 11 bases between. The CDR3: CASSLVGQGSYNEQFF. In DNA, the CDR3 is TGCGCCAGCAGCTTGGTTGGTCAGGGGTCCTACAATGAGCAGTTCTTC.

The chain links TRBV7-8 to TRBJ1-1; unclear D gene. Germline CDR1 SGHVS, CDR2 FQNEAQ. The length of the CDR3 is 14 residues. V was cut by 4 bases and J by 0 bases, with 9 bases left in between. CDR3 sequence (DNA): TGTGCCAGCAGCTCCGTACAGATGAACACTGAAGCTTTCTTT. Amino acids: CASSSVQMNTEAFF.

The rearrangement uses TRBV5-1 and TRBJ2-2, with 7 nucleotides matching TRBD2. The CDR3 length is 15 residues. Germline V gives CDR1 SGHRS, CDR2 YFSETQ. V lost 4 bases to trimming and J lost 6 bases; unmatched junction nucleotides: 9. The CDR3 nucleotides read TGCGCCAGCAGCGGGACTACCGGACGGTCCGGGGAGCTGTTTTTT. Its protein is CASSGTTGRSGELFF.

This rearrangement joins TRBV6-6 to TRBJ2-3; D is uncertain. The germline gives CDR1 MNHNY, CDR2 SVGAGI (reference sequence). This CDR3 contains 15 residues. V shed 5 bases and J shed 4 bases, with 16 bases lying between them. The DNA for the CDR3 is TGTGCCAGCAGTCACCCAGTGGGCCGTCCAGATACGCAGTATTTT. This encodes CASSHPVGRPDTQYF.

The chain joins TRBV12-3 or TRBV12-4 to TRBJ2-3, with TRBD2 matching over 9 bases. J lost 8 bases, V lost 3 bases, and 6 bases had no gene match. CDR3 length: 14 amino acids. CDR3 in DNA: TGTGCCAGCAGTTTCAGAGCGGGAGGAGGTACGCAGTATTTT. Translating gives CASSFRAGGGTQYF.

This clonotype was observed a few times. The chain couples TRBV5-1 to TRBJ1-1; weak D call: TRBD1 (6 bases). Germline CDR1 is SGHRS and CDR2 is YFSETQ. The CDR3 has 15 residues. Trimming cost V 4 bases and J 2 bases, with 15 bases left between them. CDR3 sequence: CASSPTGTSNTEAFF. The CDR3 DNA follows: TGCGCCAGCAGCCCCACCGGGACATCAAACACTGAAGCTTTCTTT. The variable domain in full, with the rest retrieved from reference TRBV5-1 and TRBJ1-1, is KAGVTQTPRYLIKTRGQQVTLSCSPISGHRSVSWYQQTPGQGLQFLFEYFSETQRNKGNFPGRFSGRQFSNSRSEMNVSTLELGDSALYLCASSPTGTSNTEAFFGQGTRLTVV.

V is TRBV6-6 and J is TRBJ2-5; D gene ambiguous. Germline V lookup: CDR1 MNHNY, CDR2 SVGAGI (reference sequence). This CDR3 is built from 11 residues. Trimming removed 7 bases from V and 5 bases from J, with 8 bases in between. CDR3 coding DNA: TGTGCCAGCAATGAGGAGGAGACCCAGTACTTC. Protein sequence: CASNEEETQYF.

Only a few counts were recorded for this clonotype. The CDR3 nucleotides are TGCAGTGCTGACCTCCATAGCGGGAGCGGTACAGATACGCAGTATTTT. This codes for CSADLHSGSGTDTQYF. The rearrangement uses TRBV20-1 and TRBJ2-3, with TRBD2 matching 9 bases. Germline CDR1 DFQATT, CDR2 SNEGSKA (reference sequence). The CDR3 loop spans 16 amino acids. V shed 5 bases and J 3 bases; nucleotides not matched to a gene: 12.

This clonotype was counted between two and nine times. V gene TRBV18 combines with J gene TRBJ1-4; no clear D gene. Germline loops: CDR1 KGHSH, CDR2 LQKENI. The CDR3 runs to 14 residues. Trimming took 4 bases from V and 4 from J, leaving 10 bases between them. The CDR3 loop is CASSRREFNEKLFF. The CDR3 DNA follows: TGTGCCAGCTCACGCCGAGAATTTAATGAAAAACTGTTTTTT.

Ten or more counts support this clonotype. The chain couples TRBV4-2 to TRBJ2-7; D remains ambiguous. The germline V gene encodes CDR1 LGHNA and CDR2 YNFKEQ. Trimming took off 0 bases at V and 2 bases at J, with 8 bases between the two ends. The CDR3 contains 14 residues. The CDR3 protein is CASSQDVGPYEQYF. The CDR3 nucleotides read TGTGCCAGCAGCCAAGATGTGGGCCCCTACGAGCAGTACTTC.

The genes are TRBV7-3 and TRBJ2-6, with 9 bases fitting TRBD1. This CDR3 is built from 18 residues. The ends lost 2 bases at V and 1 base at J; junction bases unmatched: 6. From germline, CDR1 is SGHTA and CDR2 FQGTGA. Written as DNA, the CDR3 is TGTGCCAGCAGCTTAGGACAGGGGTACCCTTCTGGGGCCAACGTCCTGACTTTC. This codes for CASSLGQGYPSGANVLTF.

This rearrangement joins TRBV20-1 to TRBJ2-7, with 10 bases fitting TRBD1. The DNA matches TRBJ2-5 better at its end, which makes the J call doubtful. Germline CDR1 and CDR2: DFQATT and SNEGSKA (reference sequence). CDR3 length: 14 residues. The CDR3 sequence: CSANRQGASETQYF. The CDR3 bases are TGCAGTGCCAACCGACAGGGGGCGAGTGAGACCCAGTACTTC.

The V and J genes are TRBV10-3 and TRBJ1-2; 8 bases line up with TRBD1. Germline values: CDR1 ENHRY, CDR2 SYGVKD. This CDR3 has 13 amino acids. The V segment lost 10 bases and the J segment 8 bases; nucleotides outside the gene matches: 12. CDR3 in DNA: TGTGCCACCTCAACGGACAGGGCTGGGGGCTACACCTTC. It translates to CATSTDRAGGYTF.

This clonotype was picked up a small number of times. The chain combines TRBV3-1 with TRBJ2-3, with D tentatively TRBD1 (7 bases). Trimming stripped 1 base from V and 5 bases from J, with 13 bases between. CDR1 LGHDT and CDR2 YNNKEL come from the germline V gene (reference sequence). The CDR3 runs 15 residues. Here the CDR3 reads CASSQGQGGGDTQYF. CDR3 nucleotides: TGTGCCAGCAGCCAAGGGCAGGGGGGTGGAGATACGCAGTATTTT.

The chain employs TRBV30 and TRBJ2-1, with D unresolved. V shed 0 bases and J shed 5 bases, with 11 bases lying between them. This CDR3 is 14 amino acids long. CDR1 is GTSNPN and CDR2 is SVGIG in the germline V gene (reference sequence). CDR3 sequence: CAWSVLLVDNEQFF. In DNA, the CDR3 is TGTGCCTGGAGTGTACTACTCGTTGACAATGAGCAGTTCTTC. The full variable domain, in which reference TRBV30 and TRBJ2-1 provide the parts outside the CDR3, is SQTIHQWPATLVQPVGSPLSLECTVEGTSNPNLYWYRQAAGRGLQLLFYSVGIGQISSEVPQNLSASRPQDRQFILSSKKLLLSDSGFYLCAWSVLLVDNEQFFGPGTRLTVL.

This clonotype was seen only a few times. The chain joins TRBV30 to TRBJ2-1, with 10 nucleotides matching TRBD2. Germline CDR1 and CDR2: GTSNPN and SVGIG (reference sequence). The V segment lost 8 bases and the J segment 6 bases; nucleotides outside the gene matches: 13. This CDR3 is 15 amino acids long. CDR3: CASARGVAGGNEQFF. The CDR3 DNA follows: TGTGCCAGCGCGAGGGGAGTAGCGGGAGGCAATGAGCAGTTCTTC.

The chain joins TRBV5-1 to TRBJ2-3, with 7 bases lining up with TRBD1. Germline values: CDR1 SGHRS, CDR2 YFSETQ. The CDR3 has 16 amino acids. V shed 0 bases and J 1 base; nucleotides not matched to a gene: 5. The CDR3, as DNA: TGCGCCAGCAGCTTGGCTGGTGACAGGGGCACAGATACGCAGTATTTT. It yields the protein CASSLAGDRGTDTQYF.

With regard to this clonotype: This sequence may be a read error, since a much larger clone differs from it by one base. This chain joins TRBV7-2 and TRBJ2-6, with D possibly being TRBD1 or TRBD2 (5 bases each). Germline V lookup: CDR1 SGHTA, CDR2 FQGNSA. CDR3 size: 17 residues. The CDR3 region is CASDPGRVRSGANLLTF. CDR3 DNA sequence: TGTGCCAGCGACCCGGGACGGGTACGATCTGGGGCCAACCTCCTGACTTTC. The entire variable domain, with the rest obtained from reference TRBV7-2 and TRBJ2-6, is as follows: GAGVSQSPSNKVTEKGKDVELRCDPISGHTALYWYRQSLGQGLEFLIYFQGNSAPDKSGLPSDRFSAERTGGSVSTLTIQRTQQEDSAVYLCASDPGRVRSGANLLTFGAGSRLTVL.